This TCR beta chain emerged from a study of blood T cell repertoires in COVID-19. In the study overall: Sample material is recorded as cDNA or gDNA derived from T cells, B-cell-depleted T cells, or PBMCs.

Per the study methods: Reference gene primer amplification in the assay estimated nucleated cell counts. Measured with immunoSEQ multiplex PCR; TCRdb has only the in-frame clones, and not every one. That table supplies the V and J calls and clone size; D and trimming were determined from the DNA. Here the sample spans 35,000 or so clones, almost 90% being singletons. CDR1 SGHTS and CDR2 YDEGEE come from the germline V gene. This CDR3 has 18 residues. Trimming cost V 1 base and J 6 bases; bases outside gene matches: 12. The sample was peripheral blood. The chain has TRBV5-8 and TRBJ1-5; 11 bases align to TRBD1. This clonotype was obtained from a human donor in a cohort sampled during active COVID-19. The CDR3 loop reads CASSLNGGTGGSVQPQHF. The DNA for the CDR3 is TGTGCCAGCAGCTTGAATGGAGGGACAGGGGGGTCGGTTCAGCCCCAGCATTTT. Full variable domain (missing parts from reference TRBV5-8 and TRBJ1-5): EAGVTQSPTHLIKTRGQQATLRCSPISGHTSVYWYQQALGLGLQFLLWYDEGEERNRGNFPPRFSGRQFPNYSSELNVNALELEDSALYLCASSLNGGTGGSVQPQHFGDGTRLSIL.